The source of this TCR beta chain is a study of blood T cell repertoires in COVID-19. In the study overall: COVID-19 samples, acute and convalescent, were from the United States, Italy and Spain. PBMCs, B-cell-depleted T cells, or T cells were the source of the cDNA or gDNA that made up the material.

As handled by the study authors: Estimation of nucleated cell counts relied on the amplification of reference gene primers. TCRdb's table, derived via immunoSEQ multiplex PCR, lists solely in-frame clones and lacks some. The DNA was the basis for D and trimming; V, J and clone size are from that table. This sample yields about 180,000 clones, of which 70% to 90% are seen a single time; more than 2.5% belongs to the top ten. The ends were cut back, 3 bases at V and 5 bases at J, with 17 bases in the middle. Germline V gene sequence: CDR1 SQVTM, CDR2 ANQGSEA. The CDR3 runs 14 residues. This receptor was identified in a man between 60 and 70 years old with acute or convalescent COVID-19. V usage is TRBV29-1 and J usage is TRBJ2-7, with D possibly being TRBD2 (5 bases). Input material: peripheral blood. CDR3 nucleotide sequence: TGCAGCGTTGACGAGGTGGGAGTCGGCGACGAGCAGTACTTC. Its translation: CSVDEVGVGDEQYF.